Given below is one T cell receptor beta chain in context. There are a few counts of this clone. The clone's antigen remains unknown. No base quality information exists; no much larger clone differs at one position. This entry belongs to a study of beta chain features in type 1 diabetes (dated by TCRdb to 2017 to 2018). For context, the study as a whole: Mean age, gender distribution, total cell number and subset yield were not different between patients and healthy donors. Regulatory and stem cell-like memory subsets were isolated from only 8 patients and roughly 8 healthy donors, whereas naive and central memory subsets came from all 30 or so donors. The study compared TCRB repertoires of sorted circulating CD4+ T cell subsets between recently diagnosed type 1 diabetes patients and matched healthy donors. A total of around 110,000,000 sorted cells were examined across all samples, and a strong correlation was observed between cell number per subset and RNA yield.

The germline ends are 16 bases apart after V is trimmed by 6 bases and J by 2 bases. CDR1 and CDR2, looked up from the germline V gene, are SGHTA and FQGNSA. The CDR3 goes from the cysteine to the phenylalanine over 15 residues. The only DNA kept is the CDR3, 45 bases in frame from the first base. General findings and caveats noted by the study authors: Naive, central memory and regulatory TCRB repertoires appeared to be more similar among patients than among healthy donors. Because cDNA was sequenced instead of genomic DNA, highly expressing activated cells could be over-represented, though the groups showed no difference in activation or CD3 levels. Shorter templates might be favored by PCR, yet because patient and control samples were amplified and corrected together, any such skew would affect both groups equally. Patients with type 1 diabetes made fewer insertions and deleted more nucleotides at VDJ recombination sites, implying thymic rearrangement abnormalities. Because small numbers of individuals were included in the HLA sub-analyses, any influence of HLA type on TCRB rearrangement was left unresolved. A moderate but significant shortening of TCRB CDR3 length was observed in type 1 diabetes patients in all four CD4+ subsets.

Each donor gave one peripheral blood draw, approximately 110 mL on average, collected into heparinised tubes. Using a panel that included CD45RO, CCR7, CD25, CD127, CD95 and CD27, naive, central memory, regulatory and stem cell-like memory CD4+ T cells were sorted on a BD FACSAria II. Purity was above 95% for every sorted population. PBMCs were isolated right away by Lymphoprep density gradient centrifugation and were stained directly, without culture. So that batch effects would be minimized, each experiment stained and sorted samples in pairs, pairing one healthy donor with one patient. The High Capacity cDNA Reverse Transcription Kit was used to reverse transcribe all of the isolated RNA, meaning that expressed TCRB transcripts were what got sequenced. Deep immunoSEQ sequencing was applied to naive, central memory and regulatory T cell samples, giving an average of around 4 million total reads per sample. Sorted cells were lysed in RLT buffer and RNA was extracted with DNase-treated RNeasy Micro or Mini kits, depending on cell number. To prevent cross-contamination, every cell subset was processed on its own, while patient and healthy donor samples were processed together. The immunoSEQ multiplex PCR was used to amplify TCRB sequences from cDNA, generating 87-bp fragments that spanned the CDR3 region. Sequencing of the amplicons was performed on the Illumina HiSeq platform. On the authors' methods: PCR bias was corrected computationally using synthetic template baselines, and reads within Hamming distance 2 were collapsed, with unmergeable singletons discarded. Reads were aligned against IMGT to assign V, D and J genes, CDR3 length and insertions or deletions at six rearrangement sites. Within each subset, clonotype counts were normalized to the number of sorted cells before true diversity and Gini coefficients were calculated with the tcR R package. The overlap coefficient, calculated on TCRB nucleotide sequences, was used to measure repertoire sharing. Out-of-frame TCRB sequences from naive cells were analyzed as a proxy for the pre-selection repertoire. TCRdb holds this immuneACCESS table with in-frame rearrangements only. Some clones are missing; in checked studies, unresolved V genes explain under half, and the rest has no known cause. From that table come the V and J calls and clone size; the DNA was used to work out D and trimming. Present in this sample are a few hundred thousand clones, 16% of which were seen just once. The ten largest clones represent approximately 0.086% of the sample.

Material: naive CD4+ T cells from blood. The cell subset or site label corresponds to: true naive CD4+ T cells. The chain was built from TRBV7-2 and TRBJ2-5, with no D gene named confidently. The sequence was collected from a young man with type 1 diabetes. The CDR3 region has the sequence CASSITQQPQETQYF. The DNA sequence is TGTGCCAGCAGTATCACCCAACAGCCACAAGAGACCCAGTACTTC.